The rows below give T cell receptor beta chains drawn from one sample of a study of blood T cell repertoires in COVID-19. The repertoire was sequenced with immunoSEQ multiplex PCR; TCRdb's copy has only in-frame clones and lacks some. The table records about 150,000 clones, about 90% of them present only once. The sequencing input was PBMCs or T cells enriched from blood (not recorded which). The receptors here all came from a woman aged 45-65 years who had recovered from COVID-19. CDR3s include the opening cysteine and the closing phenylalanine or tryptophan. Each record gives: clone size, D gene, V gene, J gene, CDR3 DNA, CDR3 protein. A D gene is named only where the DNA matches it firmly. Rows give clone size only sometimes, using once, few, many, or a class for an expanded clone.

clone size: .
D gene: TRBD1
V gene: TRBV7-6
J gene: TRBJ1-1
CDR3 DNA: TGTGCCAGCAGCTTCGGGACAGACATGAACACTGAAGCTTTCTTT
CDR3 protein: CASSFGTDMNTEAFF

clone size: once
D gene: TRBD1
V gene: TRBV12-5
J gene: TRBJ2-4
CDR3 DNA: TGTGCTAGTGGTCGGGACAGGTCGGGCAAAAACATTCAGTACTTC
CDR3 protein: CASGRDRSGKNIQYF

clone size: .
D gene: TRBD1
V gene: TRBV6-4
J gene: TRBJ2-3
CDR3 DNA: TGTGCCAGCAGTGAGGGGACAGGGGGCGCAGATACGCAGTATTTT
CDR3 protein: CASSEGTGGADTQYF

clone size: few
D gene: .
V gene: TRBV24-1
J gene: TRBJ1-1
CDR3 DNA: TGTGCCACCAGTCGCGGGGGCCTCATGAACACTGAAGCTTTCTTT
CDR3 protein: CATSRGGLMNTEAFF

clone size: .
D gene: .
V gene: TRBV5-4
J gene: TRBJ2-1
CDR3 DNA: TGTGCCAGCAGCTTGGAGGACAAGGACAATGAGCAGTTCTTC
CDR3 protein: CASSLEDKDNEQFF

clone size: once
D gene: .
V gene: TRBV15
J gene: TRBJ2-7
CDR3 DNA: TGTGCCACCAGCAGAGTGCGGGCCCAGGGGGGCGAGCAGTACTTC
CDR3 protein: CATSRVRAQGGEQYF

clone size: .
D gene: .
V gene: TRBV4-3
J gene: TRBJ2-2
CDR3 DNA: TGCGCCAGCAGCCCCCTGCAGGGTTCCGGGGAGCTGTTTTTT
CDR3 protein: CASSPLQGSGELFF

clone size: .
D gene: TRBD1
V gene: TRBV24-1
J gene: TRBJ1-3
CDR3 DNA: TGTGCCACCAGTTCCGGGACAGAAGGAAACACCATATATTTT
CDR3 protein: CATSSGTEGNTIYF

clone size: once
D gene: TRBD2
V gene: TRBV25-1
J gene: TRBJ2-3
CDR3 DNA: TGTGCCAGCAGTGAATATGGGCTAGCGGGCGACACAGATACGCAGTATTTT
CDR3 protein: CASSEYGLAGDTDTQYF

clone size: .
D gene: .
V gene: TRBV24-1
J gene: TRBJ1-2
CDR3 DNA: TGTGCCACCAGTCCCGGCAGGGAAGGTAACTATGGCTACACCTTC
CDR3 protein: CATSPGREGNYGYTF

clone size: .
D gene: TRBD1
V gene: TRBV7-8
J gene: TRBJ1-6
CDR3 DNA: TGTGCCAGCAGCTTAGCTGGGACAGGGACACATTCACCCCTCCACTTT
CDR3 protein: CASSLAGTGTHSPLHF

clone size: few
D gene: TRBD2
V gene: TRBV5-1
J gene: TRBJ2-3
CDR3 DNA: TGCGCCAGCAGCTTGGCGACTAGCGGGAGAACAGATACGCAGTATTTT
CDR3 protein: CASSLATSGRTDTQYF

clone size: .
D gene: .
V gene: TRBV15
J gene: TRBJ2-1
CDR3 DNA: TGTGCCACCAGCAGAGGGGTGGGGAGTACATCCTACAATGAGCAGTTCTTC
CDR3 protein: CATSRGVGSTSYNEQFF

clone size: .
D gene: TRBD1
V gene: TRBV3-1/TRBV3-2
J gene: TRBJ1-3
CDR3 DNA: TGTGCCAGCAGCAAAGACAGGGGTGGAAACACCATATATTTT
CDR3 protein: CASSKDRGGNTIYF

clone size: .
D gene: .
V gene: TRBV19
J gene: TRBJ2-2
CDR3 DNA: TGTGCCAGTAGTATAGATCTTGGAGTACCCGGGGAGCTGTTTTTT
CDR3 protein: CASSIDLGVPGELFF

clone size: few
D gene: TRBD1
V gene: TRBV19
J gene: TRBJ1-2
CDR3 DNA: TGTGCCAGTATTCAGCCGGGGACAGGGTATGGCTACACCTTC
CDR3 protein: CASIQPGTGYGYTF

clone size: .
D gene: TRBD1
V gene: TRBV5-6
J gene: TRBJ1-6
CDR3 DNA: TGTGCCAGCAGCTTGATGGACAGGGCGCGTTCACCCCTCCACTTT
CDR3 protein: CASSLMDRARSPLHF

clone size: few
D gene: .
V gene: TRBV28
J gene: TRBJ2-7
CDR3 DNA: TGTGCCAGCAGGTTAGGTATCCCCTACGACTACGAGCAGTACTTC
CDR3 protein: CASRLGIPYDYEQYF

clone size: .
D gene: TRBD1
V gene: TRBV5-6
J gene: TRBJ2-6
CDR3 DNA: TGTGCCAGCAGCCCCGGACAGGGTATCAACGTCCTGACTTTC
CDR3 protein: CASSPGQGINVLTF

clone size: .
D gene: TRBD2
V gene: TRBV7-9
J gene: TRBJ2-2
CDR3 DNA: TGTGCCAGCAGCCGAGGGGTTAGCGGGGGCACCGGGGAGCTGTTTTTT
CDR3 protein: CASSRGVSGGTGELFF

clone size: .
D gene: .
V gene: TRBV18
J gene: TRBJ1-5
CDR3 DNA: TGTGCCAGCTCACCATTACAGGGACAAGGCAATCAGCCCCAGCATTTT
CDR3 protein: CASSPLQGQGNQPQHF

clone size: .
D gene: TRBD1
V gene: TRBV24-1
J gene: TRBJ1-2
CDR3 DNA: TGTGCCACCAGTGATTCGAAGGGACAGTTATATGGCTACACCTTC
CDR3 protein: CATSDSKGQLYGYTF